This TCR beta chain was identified in a study of blood T cell repertoires in COVID-19. Study background: Sites across the United States, Italy and Spain contributed samples from acute and convalescent COVID-19. T cells, B-cell-depleted T cells, or PBMCs provided the cDNA or gDNA that served as material.

CDR3 length: 11 residues. V shed 8 bases and J 6 bases; nucleotides not matched to a gene: 6. CDR1 is SQVTM and CDR2 is ANQGSEA in the germline V gene. Study processing details: By means of reference gene primer amplification, nucleated cell counts were estimated. Assay: immunoSEQ multiplex PCR; the TCRdb copy retains only in-frame clones and omits some. The V and J calls and clone size were taken over from that table, and D and trimming were inferred from the DNA. The sample carries approximately 70,000 clones, 80% to 90% recorded once. Material for sequencing was peripheral blood. V and J are TRBV29-1 and TRBJ1-1; TRBD1 aligns across 7 bases. The sequence derives from a man between 45 and 60 years old with active COVID-19. CDR3 region: CSTRTGSEAFF. The CDR3 nucleotides are TGCAGCACAAGGACAGGTTCTGAAGCTTTCTTT.